The TCR beta chain described here comes from a study of blood T cell repertoires in COVID-19. Across the whole study: Spain, Italy and the United States supplied samples that represented acute and convalescent COVID-19. Sources were T cells, B-cell-depleted T cells, or PBMCs; the material itself was cDNA or gDNA.

Germline V gene data show CDR1 as SGDLS and CDR2 as YYNGEE. The CDR3 is made up of 13 amino acids. V was pared by 4 bases and J by 5 bases, with 12 bases between. Original processing methods: It was from reference gene primer amplification that nucleated cell counts were estimated. Clones were read by immunoSEQ multiplex PCR, and TCRdb kept only the in-frame ones, dropping some. V, J and clone size reflect that table, while D and trimming were determined from the DNA. This table has roughly 200,000 clones, 90% appearing once. The sample was peripheral blood. The receptor's source is a man between 50 and 59 years old with acute or convalescent COVID-19. This chain joins TRBV9 and TRBJ1-2; D possibly corresponds to TRBD1 (6 bases). Written as DNA, the CDR3 is TGTGCCAGCAGCCACAGGGATTTTTATGGCTACACCTTC. It specifies CASSHRDFYGYTF.